This is a list of T cell receptor beta chains from one sample in a study of blood T cell repertoires in COVID-19. Some clones are missing from TCRdb's copy, which holds only in-frame ones; the method was immunoSEQ multiplex PCR. The sample yields over 50,000 clones, almost 85% seen once. Source material: peripheral blood. The origin of the receptors is a man between 60 and 75 years old with COVID-19, enrolled during active disease. The CDR3 runs from the conserved cysteine through the conserved F or W. The D gene is left open where the match is weak. Clone size is given for some rows only: seen once, a few or many times, or a class if the clone is expanded.

>TRBJ1-6|NA|TRBD1|TRBV7-2
TGTGCCAGCAGCCCCCAAGTCGGACAGGGACGATCACCCCTCCACTTT
CASSPQVGQGRSPLHF
>TRBJ2-1|NA|TRBD2|TRBV28
TGTGCCAGCAGTTTGACTAGCGGGGGGGCCGTCAATGAGCAGTTCTTC
CASSLTSGGAVNEQFF
>TRBJ1-4|NA|NA|TRBV29-1
TGCAGCGCCTCCCGGGGTGCAACAAATGAAAAACTGTTTTTT
CSASRGATNEKLFF
>TRBJ1-2|NA|NA|TRBV5-1
TGCGCCAGCTCCGTCGACCGGAGCTATGGCTACACCTTC
CASSVDRSYGYTF
>TRBJ2-7|NA|TRBD2|TRBV7-2
TGTGCCAGCAGCTTAGTGGGGACTAGCGGGAGGGAGCAGTACTTC
CASSLVGTSGREQYF
>TRBJ1-5|NA|TRBD1|TRBV3-1/TRBV3-2
TGTGCCAGCAGCCACAACCGAGGGGGCCATCAGCCCCAGCATTTT
CASSHNRGGHQPQHF
>TRBJ1-6|few|NA|TRBV6-1
TGTGCCAGCAGTGAAAATGTGGGGAGGGGTAATTCACCCCTCCACTTT
CASSENVGRGNSPLHF
>TRBJ2-7|NA|NA|TRBV6-6
TGTGCCAGCAGTTACTCTCGCACTTCCTCCGAGCAGTACTTC
CASSYSRTSSEQYF
>TRBJ2-1|NA|TRBD2|TRBV14
TGTGCCAGCAGTTTAGCGGGGGGGATCTACAATGAGCAGTTCTTC
CASSLAGGIYNEQFF
>TRBJ1-3|NA|NA|TRBV4-2
TGTGCCAGCAGCCAAGATGGCAGTGCAACTGGAAACACCATATATTTT
CASSQDGSATGNTIYF
>TRBJ2-3|NA|NA|TRBV19
TGTGCCAGTATGCGGGCGGGTCTCCTCACAGATACGCAGTATTTT
CASMRAGLLTDTQYF
>TRBJ2-6|NA|NA|TRBV25-1
TGTGCCAGCCAGCCCATGAGCGCTGGGGCCAACGTCCTGACTTTC
CASQPMSAGANVLTF
>TRBJ1-5|NA|NA|TRBV7-9
TGTGCCAGCAGCTTAGGGATCAGGCAGCCCCAGCATTTT
CASSLGIRQPQHF
>TRBJ2-1|NA|NA|TRBV5-1
TGCGCCAGCAGCTTGGTGGGGGGTGGCTACAATGAGCAGTTCTTC
CASSLVGGGYNEQFF
>TRBJ2-5|NA|NA|TRBV30
TGTGCCTGGAAGGGGGTGTGGCAAGAGACCCAGTACTTC
CAWKGVWQETQYF
>TRBJ1-2|NA|NA|TRBV7-9
TGTGCCAGCAGCTTAACATTGGGGGCGAGCTATGGCTACACCTTC
CASSLTLGASYGYTF
>TRBJ2-2|NA|TRBD2|TRBV6-2/TRBV6-3
TGTGCCAGCAGTTACGGGACTAGCGGGCTCACCGGGGAGCTGTTTTTT
CASSYGTSGLTGELFF
>TRBJ2-1|once|NA|TRBV3-1/TRBV3-2
TGTGCCAGCAGCCATAACTACGCAAAAGACAATGAGCAGTTCTTC
CASSHNYAKDNEQFF
>TRBJ1-5|NA|TRBD1|TRBV3-1/TRBV3-2
TGTGCCAGCAGCCAAGCTCCCGACAGGGCCCAATATCAGCCCCAGCATTTT
CASSQAPDRAQYQPQHF
>TRBJ2-7|NA|NA|TRBV3-1/TRBV3-2
TGTGCCAGCAGCCAAGAGCCGCGAAGCTACGAGCAGTACTTC
CASSQEPRSYEQYF
>TRBJ2-2|NA|TRBD1|TRBV7-9
TGTGCCAGCAGCCTACAGGGGGCCGCGAACACCGGGGAGCTGTTTTTT
CASSLQGAANTGELFF
>TRBJ2-3|NA|TRBD2|TRBV7-9
TGTGCCAGCAGCTTGGAGGTAGCGGGAGTCGGCCCAGATACGCAGTATTTT
CASSLEVAGVGPDTQYF
>TRBJ1-2|NA|TRBD1|TRBV6-1
TGTGCCAGCAGTGAATGGACAGGGAAAGATGGCTACACCTTC
CASSEWTGKDGYTF
>TRBJ1-6|NA|TRBD1|TRBV7-2
TGTGCCAGCAGCTCCTCCGGGACAGGGCAATCACCCCTCCACTTT
CASSSSGTGQSPLHF